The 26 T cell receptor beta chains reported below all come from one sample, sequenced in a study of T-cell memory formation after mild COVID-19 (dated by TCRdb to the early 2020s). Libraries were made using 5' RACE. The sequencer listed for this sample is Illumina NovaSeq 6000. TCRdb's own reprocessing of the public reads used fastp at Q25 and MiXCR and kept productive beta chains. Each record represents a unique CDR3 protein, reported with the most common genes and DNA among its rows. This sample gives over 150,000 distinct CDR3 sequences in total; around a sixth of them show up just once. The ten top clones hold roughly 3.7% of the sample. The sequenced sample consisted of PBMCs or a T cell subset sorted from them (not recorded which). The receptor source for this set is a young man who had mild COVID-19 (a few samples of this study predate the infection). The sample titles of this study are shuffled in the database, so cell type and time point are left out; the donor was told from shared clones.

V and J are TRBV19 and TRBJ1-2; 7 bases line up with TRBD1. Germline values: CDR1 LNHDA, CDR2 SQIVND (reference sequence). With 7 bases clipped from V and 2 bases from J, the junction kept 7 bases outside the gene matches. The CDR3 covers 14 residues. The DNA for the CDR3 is TGTGCCAGTAATACAGGGGCGGGAAACTATGGCTACACCTTC. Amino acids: CASNTGAGNYGYTF.

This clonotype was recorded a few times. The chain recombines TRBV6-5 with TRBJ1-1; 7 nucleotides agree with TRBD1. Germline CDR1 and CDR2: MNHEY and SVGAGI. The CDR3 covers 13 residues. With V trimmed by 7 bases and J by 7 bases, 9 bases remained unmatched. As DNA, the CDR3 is TGTGCCAGCACACCTCAGGGGGTTTATGAAGCTTTCTTT. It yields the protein CASTPQGVYEAFF.

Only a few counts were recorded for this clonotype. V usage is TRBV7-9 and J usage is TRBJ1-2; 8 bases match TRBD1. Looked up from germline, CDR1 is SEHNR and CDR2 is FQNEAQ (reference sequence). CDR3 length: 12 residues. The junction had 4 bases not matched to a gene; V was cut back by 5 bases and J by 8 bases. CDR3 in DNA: TGTGCCAGCAGCCTGACAGGGGAGGGCTACACCTTC. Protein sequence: CASSLTGEGYTF. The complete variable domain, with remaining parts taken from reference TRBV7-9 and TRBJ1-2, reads DTGVSQNPRHKITKRGQNVTFRCDPISEHNRLYWYRQTLGQGPEFLTYFQNEAQLEKSRLLSDRFSAERPKGSFSTLEIQRTEQGDSAMYLCASSLTGEGYTFGSGTRLTVV.

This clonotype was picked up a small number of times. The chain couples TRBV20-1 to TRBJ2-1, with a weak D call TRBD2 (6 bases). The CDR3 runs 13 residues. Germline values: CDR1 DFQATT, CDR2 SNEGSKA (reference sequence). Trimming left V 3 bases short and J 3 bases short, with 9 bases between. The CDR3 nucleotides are TGCAGTGCTAGGACGGACTACTACAATGAGCAGTTCTTC. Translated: CSARTDYYNEQFF.

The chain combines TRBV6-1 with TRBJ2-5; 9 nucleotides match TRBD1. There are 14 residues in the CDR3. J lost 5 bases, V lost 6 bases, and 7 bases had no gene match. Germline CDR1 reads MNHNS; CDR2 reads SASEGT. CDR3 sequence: CASRPDRGGETQYF. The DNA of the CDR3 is TGTGCCAGCAGACCGGACAGGGGAGGTGAGACCCAGTACTTC.

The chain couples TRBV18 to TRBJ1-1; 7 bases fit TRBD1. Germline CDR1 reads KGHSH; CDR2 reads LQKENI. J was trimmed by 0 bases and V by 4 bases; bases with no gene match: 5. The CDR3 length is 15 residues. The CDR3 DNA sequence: TGTGCCAGCTCACAGCAGGGGGACCTGAACACTGAAGCTTTCTTT. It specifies CASSQQGDLNTEAFF. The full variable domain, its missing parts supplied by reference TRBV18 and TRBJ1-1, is NAGVMQNPRHLVRRRGQEARLRCSPMKGHSHVYWYRQLPEEGLKFMVYLQKENIIDESGMPKERFSAEFPKEGPSILRIQQVVRGDSAAYFCASSQQGDLNTEAFFGQGTRLTVV.

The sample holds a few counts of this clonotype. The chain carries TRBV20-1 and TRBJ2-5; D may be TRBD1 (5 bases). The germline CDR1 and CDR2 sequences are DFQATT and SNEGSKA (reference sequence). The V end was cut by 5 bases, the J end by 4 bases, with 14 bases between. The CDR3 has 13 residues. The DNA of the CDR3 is TGCAGTGCTCCTGGGGCCTCTATAGAGACCCAGTACTTC. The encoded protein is CSAPGASIETQYF.

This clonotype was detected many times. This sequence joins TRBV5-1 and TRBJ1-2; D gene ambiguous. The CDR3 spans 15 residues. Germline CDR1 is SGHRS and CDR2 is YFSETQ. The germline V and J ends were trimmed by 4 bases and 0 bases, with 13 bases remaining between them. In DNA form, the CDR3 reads TGCGCCAGCAGCGCGGACGGATTTTCTAACTATGGCTACACCTTC. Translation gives CASSADGFSNYGYTF. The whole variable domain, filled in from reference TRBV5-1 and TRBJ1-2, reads KAGVTQTPRYLIKTRGQQVTLSCSPISGHRSVSWYQQTPGQGLQFLFEYFSETQRNKGNFPGRFSGRQFSNSRSEMNVSTLELGDSALYLCASSADGFSNYGYTFGSGTRLTVV.

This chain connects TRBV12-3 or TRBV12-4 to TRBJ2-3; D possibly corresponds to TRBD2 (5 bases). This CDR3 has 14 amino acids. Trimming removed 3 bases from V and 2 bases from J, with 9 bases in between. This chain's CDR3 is CASSLRTVTDTQYF. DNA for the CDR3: TGTGCCAGCAGTTTGAGGACTGTCACAGATACGCAGTATTTT.

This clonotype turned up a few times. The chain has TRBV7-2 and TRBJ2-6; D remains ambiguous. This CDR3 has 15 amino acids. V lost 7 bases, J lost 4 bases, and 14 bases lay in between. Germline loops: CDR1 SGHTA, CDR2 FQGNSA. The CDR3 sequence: CASTPLASGANVLTF. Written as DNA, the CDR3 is TGTGCCAGCACCCCTTTGGCCTCCGGGGCCAACGTCCTGACTTTC.

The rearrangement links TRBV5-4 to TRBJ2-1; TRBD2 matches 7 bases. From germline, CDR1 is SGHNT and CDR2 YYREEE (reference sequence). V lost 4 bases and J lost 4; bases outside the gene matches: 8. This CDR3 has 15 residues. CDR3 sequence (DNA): TGTGCCAGCAGCCTGTCGGGGGGAGGATACAATGAGCAGTTCTTC. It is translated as CASSLSGGGYNEQFF.

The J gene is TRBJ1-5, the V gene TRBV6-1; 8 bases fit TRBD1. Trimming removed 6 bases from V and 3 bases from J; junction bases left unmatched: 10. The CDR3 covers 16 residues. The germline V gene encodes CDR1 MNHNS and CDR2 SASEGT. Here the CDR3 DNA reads TGTGCCAGCAGGAAAACCGGGACAGGCCACAATCAGCCCCAGCATTTT. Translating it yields CASRKTGTGHNQPQHF.

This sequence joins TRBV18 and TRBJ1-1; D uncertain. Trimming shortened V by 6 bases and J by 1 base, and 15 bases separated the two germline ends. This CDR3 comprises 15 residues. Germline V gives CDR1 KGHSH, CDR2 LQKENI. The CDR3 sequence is CASSVTEATNTEAFF. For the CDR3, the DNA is TGTGCCAGCTCGGTCACCGAGGCTACGAACACTGAAGCTTTCTTT.

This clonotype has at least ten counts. CDR3 sequence: CASSVRMEAWNSPLHF. The CDR3 DNA is TGTGCCAGCTCTGTCAGGATGGAGGCTTGGAATTCACCCCTCCACTTT. The genes are TRBV18 and TRBJ1-6; D remains unclear. V was pared by 6 bases and J by 7 bases, with 19 bases between. CDR3 length: 16 residues. The germline CDR1 and CDR2 sequences are KGHSH and LQKENI.

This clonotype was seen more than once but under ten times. As DNA, the CDR3 is TGCAGCGTGGGAATTAGCACAGATACGCAGTATTTT. This translates into CSVGISTDTQYF. The J gene is TRBJ2-3, the V gene TRBV29-1, with D hard to call. The CDR3 has 12 residues. Germline V gives CDR1 SQVTM, CDR2 ANQGSEA. V lost 6 bases and J 0 bases, leaving 7 bases between the germline ends.

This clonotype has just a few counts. The CDR3 spells CASSFHPRQGRGQETQYF. CDR3 DNA sequence: TGTGCCAGCAGCTTTCACCCTCGGCAAGGAAGGGGCCAAGAGACCCAGTACTTC. This sequence joins TRBV7-2 and TRBJ2-5, with D perhaps TRBD1 (5 bases). This CDR3 region has 18 residues. Trimming removed 3 bases at V and 1 base at J, with 21 bases between. Germline CDR1 and CDR2: SGHTA and FQGNSA.

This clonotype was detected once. In nucleotides, the CDR3 is TGCGCCAGCAGCCGTGGGACTAGCGGGGTCGTTGGGGAGACCCAGTACTTC. This gives the protein CASSRGTSGVVGETQYF. The chain combines TRBV4-3 with TRBJ2-5, with 13 positions matching TRBD2. The CDR3 spans 17 residues. Per germline, CDR1 LGHNA and CDR2 YSLEER. Trimming took 4 bases from V and 5 from J; bases not matched to a gene: 10.

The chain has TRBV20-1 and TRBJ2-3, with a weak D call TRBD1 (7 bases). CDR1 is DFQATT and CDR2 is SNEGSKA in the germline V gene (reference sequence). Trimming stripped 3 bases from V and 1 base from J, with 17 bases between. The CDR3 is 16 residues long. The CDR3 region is CSARTGQRVRTDTQYF. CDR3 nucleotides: TGCAGTGCTAGGACGGGACAGCGGGTTCGCACAGATACGCAGTATTTT.

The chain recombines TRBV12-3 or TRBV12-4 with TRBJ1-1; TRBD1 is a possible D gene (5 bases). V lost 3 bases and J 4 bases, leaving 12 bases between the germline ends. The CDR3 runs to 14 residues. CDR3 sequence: CASSFGGSVTEAFF. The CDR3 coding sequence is TGTGCCAGCAGTTTTGGGGGGAGTGTCACTGAAGCTTTCTTT.

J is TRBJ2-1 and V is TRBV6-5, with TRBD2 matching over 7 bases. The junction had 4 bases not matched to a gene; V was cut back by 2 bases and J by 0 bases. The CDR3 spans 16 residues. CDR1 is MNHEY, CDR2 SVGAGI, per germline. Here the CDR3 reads CASSYPSGSSYNEQFF. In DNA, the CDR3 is TGTGCCAGCAGTTACCCTAGCGGAAGCTCCTACAATGAGCAGTTCTTC.

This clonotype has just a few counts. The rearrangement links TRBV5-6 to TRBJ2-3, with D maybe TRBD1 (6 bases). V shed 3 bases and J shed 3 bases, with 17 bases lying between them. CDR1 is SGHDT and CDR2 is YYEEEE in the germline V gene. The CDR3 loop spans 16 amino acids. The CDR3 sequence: CASSWRRWQGTDTQYF. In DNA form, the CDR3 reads TGTGCCAGCAGCTGGAGGAGGTGGCAGGGGACAGATACGCAGTATTTT.

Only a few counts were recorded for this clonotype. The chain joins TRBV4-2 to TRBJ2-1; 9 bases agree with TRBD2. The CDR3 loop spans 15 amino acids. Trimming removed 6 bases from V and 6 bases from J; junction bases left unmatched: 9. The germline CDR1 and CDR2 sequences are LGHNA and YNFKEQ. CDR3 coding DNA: TGTGCCAGCAGGCCGGCTAGCGGGGTGGTCAATGAGCAGTTCTTC. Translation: CASRPASGVVNEQFF.

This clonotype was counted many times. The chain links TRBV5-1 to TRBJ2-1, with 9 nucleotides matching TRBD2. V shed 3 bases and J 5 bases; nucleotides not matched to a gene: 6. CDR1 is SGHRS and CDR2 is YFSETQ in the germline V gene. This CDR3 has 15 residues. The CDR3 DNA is TGCGCCAGCAGCTCCGGCGGGGGGGCTCACAATGAGCAGTTCTTC. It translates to CASSSGGGAHNEQFF.

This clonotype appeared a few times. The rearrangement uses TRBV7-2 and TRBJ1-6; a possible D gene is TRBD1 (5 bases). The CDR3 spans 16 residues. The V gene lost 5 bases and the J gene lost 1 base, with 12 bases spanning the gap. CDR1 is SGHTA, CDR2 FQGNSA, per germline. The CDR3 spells CASSQYGGSYNSPLHF. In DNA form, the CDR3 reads TGTGCCAGCAGCCAATACGGGGGATCCTATAATTCACCCCTCCACTTT.

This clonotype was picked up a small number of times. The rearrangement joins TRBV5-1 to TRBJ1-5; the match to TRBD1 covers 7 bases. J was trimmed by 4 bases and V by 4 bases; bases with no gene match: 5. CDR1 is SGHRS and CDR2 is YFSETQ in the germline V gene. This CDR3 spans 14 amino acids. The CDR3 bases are TGCGCCAGCAGCCCCGAGGGACAGAATCAGCCCCAGCATTTT. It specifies CASSPEGQNQPQHF.

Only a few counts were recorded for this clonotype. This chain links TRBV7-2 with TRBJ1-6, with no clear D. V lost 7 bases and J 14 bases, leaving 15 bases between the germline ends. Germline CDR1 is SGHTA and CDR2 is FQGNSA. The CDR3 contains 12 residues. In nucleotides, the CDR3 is TGTGCCAGCAAGTTGCGGGGTGCAGCCCTCCACTTT. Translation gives CASKLRGAALHF.